The clone carrying this T cell receptor beta chain appeared many times. Construction of TCR beta libraries relied on iRepertoire HTBI primers and on Arm-PCR targeting CDR3 regions. One entry per CDR3 protein, called by TCRdb with MiXCR from the multiplex PCR reads. The table includes approximately 470,000 distinct CDR3 sequences, 15% to 20% detected once. The time point is: newly diagnosed GD, antithyroid drugs for less than 3 months. The TCR library was prepared using RNA isolated from PBMCs. This entry is derived from a study of regulatory T cells in long-lasting Graves disease. Trimming removed 2 bases from V and 5 bases from J, with 16 bases in between. In germline, CDR1 is SNHLY, CDR2 FYNNEI. The CDR3 length is 16 residues. This sample was shared with a second study, whose subject was T cells in Graves' hyperthyroidism and ophthalmopathy.

The chain has TRBV2 and TRBJ2-1, with D tentatively TRBD2 (5 bases). The material sequenced was peripheral blood mononuclear cells (PBMCs), taken at new diagnosis, from a patient treated with antithyroid drugs. This clonotype originated in a man between 40 and 49 years old with Graves disease. Here the CDR3 reads CASSETGVFSNNEQFF. The CDR3 coding sequence is TGTGCCAGCAGTGAAACCGGGGTGTTTTCCAACAATGAGCAGTTCTTC. The variable domain in full, completed from reference TRBV2 and TRBJ2-1, reads EPEVTQTPSHQVTQMGQEVILRCVPISNHLYFYWYRQILGQKVEFLVSFYNNEISEKSEIFDDQFSVERPDGSNFTLKIRSTKLEDSAMYFCASSETGVFSNNEQFFGPGTRLTVL.